A single sample gave rise to the 26 T cell receptor beta chains below, sequenced in a study of cytomegalovirus exposure and HLA in healthy donors. Primers included in the PCR were 60 Vbeta and 13 Jbeta primers. Here immunoSEQ multiplex PCR was the method, and the copy in TCRdb shows in-frame clones only, minus some. This table holds some 180,000 clones, 80% found once. Input material: PBMCs. The receptors derive from a woman in her thirties in good health and CMV-seronegative.

This clone was picked up a small number of times. DNA for the CDR3: TGCGCCAGCAGCGGGAGCTCCTATAATTCACCCCTCCACTTT. Translating it yields CASSGSSYNSPLHF. The J gene is TRBJ1-6, the V gene TRBV5-1; no definite D call. Trimming shortened V by 4 bases and J by 0 bases, and 5 bases separated the two germline ends. Per germline, CDR1 SGHRS and CDR2 YFSETQ. The CDR3 is made up of 14 amino acids. The whole variable domain, filled in from reference TRBV5-1 and TRBJ1-6, reads KAGVTQTPRYLIKTRGQQVTLSCSPISGHRSVSWYQQTPGQGLQFLFEYFSETQRNKGNFPGRFSGRQFSNSRSEMNVSTLELGDSALYLCASSGSSYNSPLHFGNGTRLTVT.

This chain connects TRBV30 to TRBJ1-4; D not resolved. The germline gives CDR1 GTSNPN, CDR2 SVGIG (reference sequence). The CDR3 totals 15 residues. Trimming left V 1 base short and J 8 bases short, with 17 bases between. CDR3: CAWSDAGKEGEKLFF. Here the CDR3 DNA reads TGTGCCTGGAGTGATGCCGGGAAGGAGGGCGAAAAACTGTTTTTT.

This clone was observed a handful of times. The V gene is TRBV7-9, the J gene TRBJ2-3, with TRBD2 matching over 13 bases. V shed 4 bases, J shed 2 bases, and the junction held 3 bases outside the gene matches. The CDR3 contains 16 residues. Per germline, CDR1 SEHNR and CDR2 FQNEAQ (reference sequence). CDR3 loop: CASSSTSGGPTDTQYF. In DNA form, the CDR3 reads TGTGCCAGCAGCTCGACTAGCGGGGGGCCCACAGATACGCAGTATTTT.

This clone was seen only once. The chain has TRBV30 and TRBJ1-1; TRBD1 might be the D (6 bases). CDR1 and CDR2 (germline): GTSNPN, SVGIG (reference sequence). The CDR3 spans 13 residues. Trimming removed 2 bases from V and 1 base from J, with 8 bases in between. CDR3: CAWSSDRNTEAFF. DNA of the CDR3: TGTGCCTGGAGTTCGGACAGGAACACTGAAGCTTTCTTT. Complete variable domain (other parts from reference TRBV30 and TRBJ1-1): SQTIHQWPATLVQPVGSPLSLECTVEGTSNPNLYWYRQAAGRGLQLLFYSVGIGQISSEVPQNLSASRPQDRQFILSSKKLLLSDSGFYLCAWSSDRNTEAFFGQGTRLTVV.

This clone was seen a few times. The chain joins TRBV15 to TRBJ2-3; TRBD2 is a possible D gene (6 bases). CDR3 length equals 13 residues. From germline, CDR1 is LNHNV and CDR2 YYDKDF (reference sequence). Trimming stripped 1 base from V and 5 bases from J, with 7 bases between. The CDR3 bases are TGTGCCACCAGCAGAGTGGGGGGAGATACGCAGTATTTT. Translation: CATSRVGGDTQYF.

The chain recombines TRBV6-1 with TRBJ1-2; D not resolved. The CDR3 length is 14 residues. V gave up 7 bases and J gave up 7 bases, with 19 bases separating them. Germline V gene sequence: CDR1 MNHNS, CDR2 SASEGT. The CDR3: CASTFGGGSAGYTF. Here the CDR3 DNA reads TGTGCCAGCACCTTCGGCGGAGGATCGGCTGGCTACACCTTC.

The chain links TRBV2 to TRBJ2-2, with TRBD2 identical over 11 bases. J lost 5 bases, V lost 8 bases, and 7 bases had no gene match. From germline, CDR1 is SNHLY and CDR2 FYNNEI. The CDR3 covers 15 residues. CDR3 region: CASPLSGGGTGELFF. The DNA of the CDR3 is TGTGCCAGCCCCCTTAGCGGGGGGGGGACCGGGGAGCTGTTTTTT.

The J gene is TRBJ1-1, the V gene TRBV27, with D possibly TRBD1 on 6 matching bases. The CDR3 has 13 residues. The germline gives CDR1 MNHEY, CDR2 SMNVEV (reference sequence). Trimming shortened V by 5 bases and J by 7 bases, and 14 bases separated the two germline ends. CDR3 sequence reads: CASSPLGHFEAFF. CDR3 bases: TGTGCCAGCAGTCCACTGGGACACTTTGAAGCTTTCTTT.

This chain uses TRBV14 with TRBJ1-1, with a tentative D call TRBD1 (5 bases). The CDR3 is 15 amino acids. Trimming cost V 1 base and J 5 bases, with 14 bases left between them. Per germline, CDR1 SGHDN and CDR2 FVKESK. This CDR3 reads CASSQVTRVVTEAFF. In DNA form, the CDR3 reads TGTGCCAGCAGCCAAGTAACCAGGGTGGTAACTGAAGCTTTCTTT.

V is TRBV7-6 and J is TRBJ1-6; unclear D gene. V was cut by 1 base and J by 8 bases, with 15 bases left in between. The germline CDR1 and CDR2 sequences are SGHVS and FNYEAQ. The CDR3 is made up of 16 amino acids. CDR3 in amino acids: CASSLEGRGLYSPLHF. The CDR3 DNA is TGTGCCAGCAGCTTAGAGGGTCGCGGGTTATATTCACCCCTCCACTTT. Complete variable domain (other parts from reference TRBV7-6 and TRBJ1-6): GAGVSQSPRYKVTKRGQDVALRCDPISGHVSLYWYRQALGQGPEFLTYFNYEAQQDKSGLPNDRFSAERPEGSISTLTIQRTEQRDSAMYRCASSLEGRGLYSPLHFGNGTRLTVT.

V gene TRBV29-1 combines with J gene TRBJ1-2, with 9 bases aligning to TRBD1. Trimming took 2 bases from V and 4 from J; bases not matched to a gene: 8. This CDR3 is built from 15 residues. Per the germline V gene, CDR1 is SQVTM and CDR2 is ANQGSEA. CDR3 sequence reads: CSVERDREGAYGYTF. The CDR3 coding sequence is TGCAGCGTTGAACGGGACAGGGAAGGGGCCTATGGCTACACCTTC.

V is TRBV5-6 and J is TRBJ2-7; perhaps TRBD1 as D (6 bases). From germline, CDR1 is SGHDT and CDR2 YYEEEE. The CDR3 runs 12 residues. Trimming stripped 5 bases from V and 6 bases from J, with 12 bases between. The CDR3 reads CASSEQGLEQYF. The CDR3 DNA is TGTGCCAGCAGTGAGCAGGGGCTCGAGCAGTACTTC.

This chain connects TRBV11-1 to TRBJ1-1, with D perhaps matching TRBD1 (6 bases). Trimming left V 3 bases short and J 5 bases short, with 13 bases between. Germline loops: CDR1 SGHAT, CDR2 FQDESV (reference sequence). The CDR3 consists of 14 residues. CDR3 in amino acids: CASSFPGVRTEAFF. The DNA for the CDR3 is TGTGCCAGCAGCTTCCCAGGGGTTAGGACTGAAGCTTTCTTT.

The chain combines TRBV15 with TRBJ2-1; 10 bases match TRBD2. Germline CDR1 and CDR2: LNHNV and YYDKDF (reference sequence). The V gene end was trimmed by 1 base and the J gene end by 3 bases; junction bases not matched to a gene: 3. The CDR3 is 16 amino acids. CDR3 sequence (DNA): TGTGCCACCAGCAGAGGTAGCGGGGGGTTCTACAATGAGCAGTTCTTC. Its protein is CATSRGSGGFYNEQFF.

The V and J genes are TRBV28 and TRBJ1-1; TRBD1 agrees at 7 bases. The germline V gene has CDR1 MDHEN and CDR2 SYDVKM. The CDR3 is 13 residues long. The CDR3 protein is CASEEGANTEAFF. In nucleotides, the CDR3 is TGTGCTAGTGAGGAGGGGGCGAACACTGAAGCTTTCTTT. The whole variable domain, filled in from reference TRBV28 and TRBJ1-1, reads DVKVTQSSRYLVKRTGEKVFLECVQDMDHENMFWYRQDPGLGLRLIYFSYDVKMKEKGDIPEGYSVSREKKERFSLILESASTNQTSMYLCASEEGANTEAFFGQGTRLTVV.

The chain combines TRBV5-1 with TRBJ1-6; the match to TRBD1 covers 7 bases. This CDR3 comprises 13 residues. The germline gives CDR1 SGHRS, CDR2 YFSETQ. After removal of 4 bases from V and 12 bases from J, the junction contained 7 bases not matched to a gene. The CDR3 region has the DNA TGCGCCAGCAGCCCCGGGACAGTGGAACCCCTCCACTTT. Protein: CASSPGTVEPLHF.

The chain combines TRBV4-1 with TRBJ1-4, with 7 bases that match TRBD1. V was pared by 4 bases and J by 2 bases, with 7 bases of the junction left unmatched. The length of the CDR3 is 16 residues. Looked up from germline, CDR1 is MGHRA and CDR2 is YSYEKL. The CDR3 nucleotides read TGCGCCAGCAGCCTCGAGGGACAGATCACTAATGAAAAACTGTTTTTT. This gives the protein CASSLEGQITNEKLFF.

The chain joins TRBV27 to TRBJ2-1, with 11 nucleotides matching TRBD1. Germline assignment: CDR1 MNHEY and CDR2 SMNVEV (reference sequence). The V segment lost 5 bases and the J segment 5 bases; nucleotides outside the gene matches: 5. This CDR3 comprises 15 residues. CDR3 nucleotide sequence: TGTGCCAGCAGTCCGCGGACAGGGGGCCACAATGAGCAGTTCTTC. It encodes CASSPRTGGHNEQFF.

This clone showed up just once. The CDR3 region is CASSPQGMTEAFF. The DNA of the CDR3 is TGCGCCAGCAGCCCCCAGGGGATGACTGAAGCTTTCTTT. The V gene is TRBV5-1, the J gene TRBJ1-1; tentatively, D is TRBD1 (6 bases). The CDR3 covers 13 residues. Germline-derived CDR1 and CDR2 are SGHRS and YFSETQ. V gave up 4 bases and J gave up 5 bases, with 12 bases separating them. Full variable domain (outside the CDR3, taken from reference TRBV5-1 and TRBJ1-1): KAGVTQTPRYLIKTRGQQVTLSCSPISGHRSVSWYQQTPGQGLQFLFEYFSETQRNKGNFPGRFSGRQFSNSRSEMNVSTLELGDSALYLCASSPQGMTEAFFGQGTRLTVV.

The gene calls are TRBV4-1 and TRBJ2-2, with 12 positions matching TRBD2. Losses at the gene ends were 0 bases for V and 0 bases for J; bases not matched to a gene: 5. Germline loops: CDR1 MGHRA, CDR2 YSYEKL. This CDR3 has 19 residues. The CDR3 sequence: CASSQDRLAGASNTGELFF. The CDR3 DNA follows: TGCGCCAGCAGCCAAGATCGACTAGCGGGGGCCTCGAACACCGGGGAGCTGTTTTTT.

V gene TRBV10-1 combines with J gene TRBJ2-3; possible D gene TRBD2, 5 bases. CDR1 WNHNN and CDR2 SYGVQD come from the germline V gene (reference sequence). This CDR3 spans 16 amino acids. Trimming took off 0 bases at V and 6 bases at J, with 16 bases between the two ends. CDR3 DNA: TGCGCCAGCAGTGAGTCCTTGGGGAGACCTTCGGATACGCAGTATTTT. Translating gives CASSESLGRPSDTQYF.

V and J are TRBV6-1 and TRBJ2-7; the match to TRBD1 covers 7 bases. CDR3 length: 15 amino acids. Germline-derived CDR1 and CDR2 are MNHNS and SASEGT. The V and J ends lost 7 bases and 4 bases, in that order; junction bases with no gene match: 13. CDR3 DNA sequence: TGTGCCAGCAACCCCCTTACAGGGGTTCGGTACGAGCAGTACTTC. Amino acid sequence: CASNPLTGVRYEQYF.

The chain links TRBV6-6 to TRBJ1-1; D is possibly TRBD1 (5 bases). V gave up 10 bases and J gave up 1 base, with 10 bases separating them. This CDR3 comprises 12 residues. Germline CDR1 is MNHNY and CDR2 is SVGAGI (reference sequence). CDR3 region: CATGGTNTEAFF. The CDR3 DNA is TGTGCCACCGGGGGGACGAACACTGAAGCTTTCTTT.

CDR3 in amino acids: CASSFGPAAQETQYF. CDR3 sequence (DNA): TGTGCCAGCAGCTTTGGGCCAGCTGCGCAAGAGACCCAGTACTTC. The rearrangement uses TRBV5-5 and TRBJ2-5; D is uncertain. CDR3 length: 15 residues. The germline V gene has CDR1 SGHKS and CDR2 YYEKEE (reference sequence). Trimming cost V 2 bases and J 2 bases, with 13 bases left between them.

This chain joins TRBV18 and TRBJ2-1; 7 bases agree with TRBD1. CDR1 KGHSH and CDR2 LQKENI come from the germline V gene. The CDR3 is 13 amino acids. The trim removed 2 bases at V and 8 bases at J, leaving 3 bases unmatched. The CDR3 loop reads CASSPRQGDEQFF. In DNA, the CDR3 is TGTGCCAGCTCACCAAGGCAGGGGGATGAGCAGTTCTTC.

V usage is TRBV5-4 and J usage is TRBJ1-1, with 7 bases fitting TRBD1. The ends lost 3 bases at V and 3 bases at J; junction bases unmatched: 8. Germline assignment: CDR1 SGHNT and CDR2 YYREEE (reference sequence). The CDR3 is 15 amino acids. CDR3 sequence reads: CASSSRQQGDTEAFF. CDR3 coding DNA: TGTGCCAGCAGCTCCCGACAGCAGGGGGACACTGAAGCTTTCTTT.